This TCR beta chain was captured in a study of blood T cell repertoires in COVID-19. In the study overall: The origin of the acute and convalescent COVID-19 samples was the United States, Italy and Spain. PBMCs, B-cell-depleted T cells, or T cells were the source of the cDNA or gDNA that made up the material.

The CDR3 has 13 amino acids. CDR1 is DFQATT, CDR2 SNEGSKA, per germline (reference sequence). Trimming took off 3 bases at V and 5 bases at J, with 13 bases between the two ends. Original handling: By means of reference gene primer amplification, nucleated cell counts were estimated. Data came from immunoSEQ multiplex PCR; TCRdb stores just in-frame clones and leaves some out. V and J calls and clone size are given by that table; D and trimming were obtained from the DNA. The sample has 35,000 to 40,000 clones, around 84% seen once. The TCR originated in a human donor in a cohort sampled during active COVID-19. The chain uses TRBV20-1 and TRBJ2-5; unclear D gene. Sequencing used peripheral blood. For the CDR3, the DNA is TGCAGTGCTAGTAAAGCTCCCTCGGAGACCCAGTACTTC. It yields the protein CSASKAPSETQYF.